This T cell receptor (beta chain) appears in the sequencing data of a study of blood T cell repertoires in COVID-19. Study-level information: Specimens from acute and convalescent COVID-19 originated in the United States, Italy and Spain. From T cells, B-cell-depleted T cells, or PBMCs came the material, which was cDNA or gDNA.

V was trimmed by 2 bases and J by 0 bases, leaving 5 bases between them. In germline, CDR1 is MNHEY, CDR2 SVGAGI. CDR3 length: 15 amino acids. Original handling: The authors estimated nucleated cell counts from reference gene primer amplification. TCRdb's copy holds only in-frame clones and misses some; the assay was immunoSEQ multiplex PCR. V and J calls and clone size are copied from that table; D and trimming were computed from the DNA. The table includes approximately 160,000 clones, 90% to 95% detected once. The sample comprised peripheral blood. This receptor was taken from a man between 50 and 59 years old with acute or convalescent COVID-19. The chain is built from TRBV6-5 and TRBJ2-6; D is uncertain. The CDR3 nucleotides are TGTGCCAGCAGTTACGTCCACTCTGGGGCCAACGTCCTGACTTTC. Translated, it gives CASSYVHSGANVLTF.